What follows are 9 T cell receptor beta chains derived from one specimen sequenced in a study of T cells in localized non-small cell lung cancer. Generated by immunoSEQ multiplex PCR, the TCRdb table keeps only in-frame clones and is missing some. The sample includes approximately 47,000 clones, about 88% of them seen just once. The sample was PBMCs, taken before any cancer treatment. These receptors were obtained from a man aged 35-75 years with stage II lung adenocarcinoma.

This clone showed up just a few times. V is TRBV21-1 and J is TRBJ2-7; TRBD1, the table's D call, lacks a check against the DNA. TRBV21-1 corresponds to a pseudogene. There are 17 residues in the CDR3. CDR3 coding DNA: TGTGCCAGCAGCAAAGGATCCGGGGACACTTTCTCCTACGAGCAGTACGTC. Translation: CASSKGSGDTFSYEQYV.

This clone was seen only once. V gene TRBV19 combines with J gene TRBJ1-5, with a weak D call TRBD1 (5 bases). The CDR3 consists of 13 residues. Germline CDR1 is LNHDA and CDR2 is SQIVND (reference sequence). V shed 7 bases and J shed 7 bases, with 14 bases lying between them. This CDR3 is CASTGTTGQPQHF. The CDR3, as DNA: TGTGCCAGTACGGGGACGACCGGGCAGCCCCAGCATTTT.

The rearrangement joins TRBV4-1 to TRBJ2-1; D is possibly TRBD1 (6 bases). Per germline, CDR1 MGHRA and CDR2 YSYEKL. The CDR3 runs to 16 residues. Trimming removed 0 bases from V and 5 bases from J, with 14 bases in between. Here the CDR3 reads CASSQETGGAHNEQFF. The CDR3 nucleotides are TGCGCCAGCAGCCAAGAGACAGGTGGGGCGCACAATGAGCAGTTCTTC.

V gene TRBV5-1 combines with J gene TRBJ2-5; the D is unclear. Trimming stripped 2 bases from V and 5 bases from J, with 7 bases between. Looked up from germline, CDR1 is SGHRS and CDR2 is YFSETQ. The CDR3 extends over 12 amino acids. The CDR3 sequence: CASSFGSETQYF. The CDR3 DNA sequence: TGCGCCAGCAGCTTCGGTAGTGAGACCCAGTACTTC.

The CDR3 DNA is TGTGCCAGCAGCCCGAAGGGGGAAACCAATGAGCAGTTCTTC. Protein sequence: CASSPKGETNEQFF. J is TRBJ2-1 and V is TRBV5-4; perhaps TRBD1 as D (6 bases). Trimming pared 4 bases from V and 6 bases from J, leaving 14 bases between. This CDR3 region has 14 residues. The germline gives CDR1 SGHNT, CDR2 YYREEE (reference sequence).

V is TRBV6-1 and J is TRBJ1-2, with 7 bases lining up with TRBD1. The CDR3 covers 15 residues. Germline CDR1 and CDR2: MNHNS and SASEGT. Germline trimming cut 4 bases from V and 1 base from J; bases unmatched to any gene: 6. CDR3: CASSVDRMNNYGYTF. In nucleotides, the CDR3 is TGTGCCAGCAGTGTGGACAGGATGAATAACTATGGCTACACCTTC.

The chain joins TRBV11-2 to TRBJ2-5; no clear D. Germline lookup yields CDR1 SGHAT and CDR2 FQNNGV. Trimming stripped 0 bases from V and 1 base from J, with 3 bases between. The CDR3 runs to 13 residues. This CDR3 is CASSLEGQETQYF. The DNA of the CDR3 is TGTGCCAGCAGCTTAGAAGGCCAAGAGACCCAGTACTTC.

The V and J genes are TRBV19 and TRBJ1-2; 7 positions match TRBD1. The CDR3 is 14 amino acids. V lost 5 bases and J lost 1; bases outside the gene matches: 4. Per the germline V gene, CDR1 is LNHDA and CDR2 is SQIVND (reference sequence). DNA for the CDR3: TGTGCCAGTAGTGTGGGACAGAATAACTATGGCTACACCTTC. It is translated as CASSVGQNNYGYTF. Using reference TRBV19 and TRBJ1-2 for the parts outside the CDR3, the full variable domain is DGGITQSPKYLFRKEGQNVTLSCEQNLNHDAMYWYRQDPGQGLRLIYYSQIVNDFQKGDIAEGYSVSREKKESFPLTVTSAQKNPTAFYLCASSVGQNNYGYTFGSGTRLTVV.

The rearrangement joins TRBV27 to TRBJ2-2, with 7 bases aligning to TRBD1. The germline gives CDR1 MNHEY, CDR2 SMNVEV (reference sequence). V was clipped by 5 bases and J by 2 bases; unmatched bases: 8. The CDR3 contains 16 residues. CDR3 sequence reads: CASSPTRQGNTGELFF. The CDR3 DNA sequence: TGTGCCAGCAGTCCGACTCGACAGGGAAACACCGGGGAGCTGTTTTTT.